What follows are 26 T cell receptor beta chains derived from one specimen sequenced in a study of blood T cell repertoires in COVID-19 (dated by TCRdb to 2019 to 2021). Libraries came from the immunoSEQ multiplex PCR assay. Drawn from immuneACCESS, this table holds only the in-frame rearrangements with V and J called that TCRdb kept. Clones are partly lost; checked studies trace under half to an unresolved V gene and leave the rest unexplained. Across this sample there are 71,000 or so clones, with 90% seen only once. The ten largest clones add up to roughly 5% of the sample. Specimen: peripheral blood. These receptors were taken from a woman aged 18-30 years with acute or convalescent COVID-19.

V and J are TRBV30 and TRBJ2-5; TRBD2 aligns across 9 bases. With 2 bases clipped from V and 3 bases from J, the junction kept 1 base outside the gene matches. CDR3 length equals 13 residues. The germline V gene encodes CDR1 GTSNPN and CDR2 SVGIG (reference sequence). The CDR3 spells CAWSRTSEETQYF. DNA for the CDR3: TGTGCCTGGAGTAGGACTAGCGAAGAGACCCAGTACTTC.

The chain employs TRBV27 and TRBJ2-7, with 9 bases identical to TRBD1. The V and J ends lost 2 bases and 1 base, in that order; junction bases with no gene match: 3. The germline gives CDR1 MNHEY, CDR2 SMNVEV (reference sequence). The CDR3 length is 15 residues. Here the CDR3 reads CASSLAGTGSYEQYF. In DNA, the CDR3 is TGTGCCAGCAGTTTAGCCGGGACAGGGTCCTACGAGCAGTACTTC.

This clone has only one observation. This chain joins TRBV4-1 and TRBJ1-5; D is unclear. Germline V CDR1 and CDR2: MGHRA, YSYEKL. V was cut by 4 bases and J by 4 bases, with 11 bases left in between. The CDR3 loop spans 14 amino acids. The CDR3 nucleotides are TGCGCCAGCAGCCCGGGTGTGTGGAATCAGCCCCAGCATTTT. Translation: CASSPGVWNQPQHF.

The V and J genes are TRBV12-3 or TRBV12-4 and TRBJ1-6, with a weak D call TRBD1 (6 bases). CDR3 length: 13 residues. V was pared by 8 bases and J by 6 bases, with 11 bases between. The CDR3 nucleotides read TGTGCCAGCCGGACAGCAATTAATTCACCCCTCCACTTT. Translating it yields CASRTAINSPLHF.

The V gene is TRBV7-9, the J gene TRBJ1-4, with D hard to call. Trimming removed 1 base at V and 0 bases at J, with 3 bases between. Germline V gives CDR1 SEHNR, CDR2 FQNEAQ (reference sequence). This CDR3 spans 14 amino acids. CDR3 sequence reads: CASSLEPTNEKLFF. The CDR3 nucleotides read TGTGCCAGCAGCTTAGAGCCAACTAATGAAAAACTGTTTTTT.

The CDR3, as DNA: TGTGCCAGCAGTGCTCCAATGAGGACAGGAGACACTGAAGCTTTCTTT. Protein sequence: CASSAPMRTGDTEAFF. The J gene is TRBJ1-1, the V gene TRBV6-1; 7 bases line up with TRBD1. V was clipped by 4 bases and J by 3 bases; unmatched bases: 11. CDR3 size: 16 residues. Germline V lookup: CDR1 MNHNS, CDR2 SASEGT.

This sequence joins TRBV11-3 and TRBJ2-7, with 9 bases identical to TRBD1. V was clipped by 2 bases and J by 2 bases; unmatched bases: 10. Germline V gene sequence: CDR1 SGHNT, CDR2 YENEEA. The CDR3 has 17 residues. The CDR3 spells CASSLNQIRTGAYEQYF. In DNA, the CDR3 is TGTGCCAGCAGCTTAAATCAAATCAGGACAGGGGCCTACGAGCAGTACTTC.

V is TRBV29-1 and J is TRBJ2-1, with a possible D match to TRBD2 (5 bases). Deletions cut 4 bases from V and 7 bases from J, with 17 bases between. This CDR3 comprises 14 residues. The germline CDR1 and CDR2 sequences are SQVTM and ANQGSEA. CDR3 loop: CSVVGVEGRNEQFF. The DNA of the CDR3 is TGCAGCGTTGTTGGGGTTGAGGGCCGGAATGAGCAGTTCTTC.

The chain is built from TRBV7-6 and TRBJ2-2; 7 positions agree with TRBD2. With 0 bases clipped from V and 4 bases from J, the junction kept 2 bases outside the gene matches. CDR3 size: 15 residues. Germline CDR1 SGHVS, CDR2 FNYEAQ. This CDR3 reads CASSLAGGITGELFF. DNA of the CDR3: TGTGCCAGCAGCTTAGCGGGGGGGATCACCGGGGAGCTGTTTTTT.

The V call is TRBV2, the J call TRBJ2-1, with 8 bases fitting TRBD2. The CDR3 contains 15 residues. Germline trimming cut 6 bases from V and 5 bases from J; bases unmatched to any gene: 9. Germline CDR1 reads SNHLY; CDR2 reads FYNNEI. CDR3 in DNA: TGTGCCAGCAGACCTGGACTAGCTCCGAACAATGAGCAGTTCTTC. As protein: CASRPGLAPNNEQFF.

This clone has a handful of counts. The chain has TRBV12-3 or TRBV12-4 and TRBJ2-3; D is unresolved. This CDR3 has 11 amino acids. V was trimmed by 6 bases and J by 5 bases, leaving 6 bases between them. CDR3 sequence reads: CASSILDTQYF. DNA for the CDR3: TGTGCCAGCAGCATACTAGATACGCAGTATTTT.

V and J are TRBV29-1 and TRBJ1-1, with 9 bases aligning to TRBD1. The V and J ends lost 4 bases and 4 bases, in that order; junction bases with no gene match: 4. Germline V lookup: CDR1 SQVTM, CDR2 ANQGSEA. The CDR3 length is 13 residues. Written as DNA, the CDR3 is TGCAGCGTTGTTGAGACAGGGGGCACTGAAGCTTTCTTT. It encodes CSVVETGGTEAFF.

V gene TRBV15 combines with J gene TRBJ2-1, with D possibly matching TRBD1 (6 bases). The V gene's germline CDR1 is LNHNV and CDR2 YYDKDF (reference sequence). CDR3 length: 16 residues. Trimming removed 3 bases at V and 8 bases at J, with 20 bases between. Here the CDR3 reads CATSSGQTGFRDEQFF. CDR3 nucleotides: TGTGCCACCAGCAGCGGTCAAACAGGGTTTAGGGATGAGCAGTTCTTC.

V and J are TRBV11-2 and TRBJ1-3; D gene unclear. Trimming removed 5 bases from V and 1 base from J, with 6 bases in between. The CDR3 runs 13 residues. CDR1 and CDR2 from the germline V gene are SGHAT and FQNNGV. For the CDR3, the DNA is TGTGCCAGCAGCCTCCTTTCTGGAAACACCATATATTTT. This encodes CASSLLSGNTIYF.

This CDR3 reads CASSLVVGSYEQYF. The DNA for the CDR3 is TGTGCCAGCAGCTTGGTCGTCGGTTCCTACGAGCAGTACTTC. J is TRBJ2-7 and V is TRBV5-8; no firm D call. The V gene's germline CDR1 is SGHTS and CDR2 YDEGEE. V shed 0 bases and J shed 1 base, with 8 bases lying between them. The CDR3 covers 14 residues.

CDR3 in amino acids: CASNPRLDTGELFF. DNA of the CDR3: TGTGCCAGCAATCCCAGACTAGACACCGGGGAGCTGTTTTTT. This rearrangement joins TRBV2 to TRBJ2-2; tentative D call: TRBD2 (6 bases). Germline values: CDR1 SNHLY, CDR2 FYNNEI. V lost 7 bases and J lost 3, with 12 bases in between. CDR3 length: 14 residues. The full variable domain, rest sourced from reference TRBV2 and TRBJ2-2, is EPEVTQTPSHQVTQMGQEVILRCVPISNHLYFYWYRQILGQKVEFLVSFYNNEISEKSEIFDDQFSVERPDGSNFTLKIRSTKLEDSAMYFCASNPRLDTGELFFGEGSRLTVL.

This sequence joins TRBV30 and TRBJ1-4; perhaps TRBD1 as D (5 bases). The V end was cut by 1 base, the J end by 8 bases, with 5 bases between. The V gene's germline CDR1 is GTSNPN and CDR2 SVGIG (reference sequence). This CDR3 is 11 amino acids long. This CDR3 is CAWSEGEKLFF. CDR3 DNA sequence: TGTGCCTGGAGTGAGGGGGAAAAACTGTTTTTT.

This clone appeared a single time. V and J are TRBV5-6 and TRBJ1-6; D possibly corresponds to TRBD1 (5 bases). Trimming removed 2 bases from V and 7 bases from J, with 16 bases in between. CDR1 and CDR2 (germline): SGHDT, YYEEEE. The CDR3 has 16 residues. CDR3 sequence reads: CASSFSQVLGNSPLHF. CDR3 coding DNA: TGTGCCAGCAGCTTTTCACAGGTGCTAGGAAATTCACCCCTCCACTTT.

The rearrangement joins TRBV16 to TRBJ2-4, with no clear D. The CDR3 loop spans 17 amino acids. CDR1 is KGHSY, CDR2 FQNENV, per germline. V was trimmed by 4 bases and J by 3 bases, leaving 19 bases between them. The CDR3 loop reads CASSLPRQASGKNIQYF. CDR3 DNA: TGTGCCAGCAGCCTTCCAAGGCAGGCTTCAGGCAAAAACATTCAGTACTTC.

The chain combines TRBV18 with TRBJ2-7; tentatively, D is TRBD2 (5 bases). There are 13 residues in the CDR3. V dropped 4 bases and J dropped 3 bases, with 10 bases sitting between them. Germline V CDR1 and CDR2: KGHSH, LQKENI. Here the CDR3 reads CASSLEGFYEQYF. CDR3 nucleotide sequence: TGTGCCAGCTCACTAGAGGGCTTCTACGAGCAGTACTTC.

The chain is built from TRBV6-5 and TRBJ1-6; no definite D call. The CDR3 is 14 amino acids. The V gene lost 4 bases and the J gene lost 6 bases, with 10 bases spanning the gap. CDR1 and CDR2 from the germline V gene are MNHEY and SVGAGI. CDR3 protein: CASSSVIGNSPLHF. CDR3 nucleotides: TGTGCCAGCAGTTCCGTCATCGGTAATTCACCCCTCCACTTT.

The genes are TRBV9 and TRBJ2-2; no clear D. V lost 0 bases and J lost 1, with 4 bases in between. The CDR3 covers 14 residues. Per germline, CDR1 SGDLS and CDR2 YYNGEE. The CDR3 is CASSVAGNTGELFF. CDR3 in DNA: TGTGCCAGCAGCGTAGCAGGGAACACCGGGGAGCTGTTTTTT.

The gene calls are TRBV5-1 and TRBJ1-1; D remains unclear. V lost 2 bases, J lost 0 bases, and 8 bases lay in between. Germline V gene lookup returns CDR1 SGHRS and CDR2 YFSETQ. CDR3 length equals 14 residues. The CDR3 sequence is CASSLQSMNTEAFF. CDR3 DNA sequence: TGCGCCAGCAGCTTACAGTCCATGAACACTGAAGCTTTCTTT.

This clone was detected once. The V gene is TRBV3-1 (or the pseudogene TRBV3-2), the J gene TRBJ2-6; 9 bases are shared with TRBD1. V gave up 4 bases and J gave up 0 bases; unmatched junction bases: 7. CDR1 and CDR2 from the germline V gene are LGHDT and YNNKEL (reference sequence). This CDR3 is 18 amino acids long. The CDR3 is CASSPRTGAGSGANVLTF. The CDR3 bases are TGTGCCAGCAGCCCCAGGACAGGGGCTGGCTCTGGGGCCAACGTCCTGACTTTC.

The chain links TRBV7-9 to TRBJ2-5; 9 bases align to TRBD2. The CDR3 consists of 14 residues. Germline trimming cut 6 bases from V and 6 bases from J; bases unmatched to any gene: 8. Germline V gives CDR1 SEHNR, CDR2 FQNEAQ (reference sequence). The CDR3 loop reads CASRKIAGAQTQYF. DNA of the CDR3: TGTGCCAGCAGAAAGATAGCGGGGGCGCAGACCCAGTACTTC.

The J gene is TRBJ1-2, the V gene TRBV7-8; D gene uncertain. Germline V lookup: CDR1 SGHVS, CDR2 FQNEAQ. The CDR3 covers 13 residues. V dropped 3 bases and J dropped 8 bases, with 13 bases sitting between them. The DNA for the CDR3 is TGTGCCAGCAGCTTGGAGGAGAGCTTGGGCTACACCTTC. It specifies CASSLEESLGYTF.